This T cell receptor beta chain was identified in a study of T-cell memory formation after mild COVID-19. Study overall: There were largely donor-specific TCR clusters. Study-wide points: Nothing showed for sure that second-wave clones peaking on day 37 were SARS-CoV-2 specific. While clones contracting from day 15 to 85 were balanced between CD4 and CD8, later expanders leaned CD4+.

V dropped 4 bases and J dropped 6; count of bases not matched to a gene: 12. The CDR3 consists of 16 residues. CDR1 and CDR2 (germline): LGHNT, FRNRAP. From 5'RACE with constant-segment primers came TCR alpha and TCR beta cDNA libraries that carried sample barcodes and UMIs. MiXCR was run by TCRdb on the 5' RACE reads, yielding one entry per CDR3 protein. The table shows 150,000 or so distinct CDR3 sequences, with approximately 14% occurring only once. This clonotype has a handful of counts. No antigen is known for it. This TCR derives from an adult woman who had mild COVID-19 (a few samples of this study predate the infection). Cell type and time point are not known. The rearrangement uses TRBV12-5 and TRBJ1-1; 9 nucleotides align to TRBD1. Input material: PBMCs or a T cell subset sorted from them (not recorded which). The chain's CDR3 is CASGSTRGQGNAEAFF. DNA for the CDR3: TGTGCTAGTGGTTCCACCCGGGGACAGGGTAATGCTGAAGCTTTCTTT. The variable domain in full, with the rest retrieved from reference TRBV12-5 and TRBJ1-1, is DARVTQTPRHKVTEMGQEVTMRCQPILGHNTVFWYRQTMMQGLELLAYFRNRAPLDDSGMPKDRFSAEMPDATLATLKIQPSEPRDSAVYFCASGSTRGQGNAEAFFGQGTRLTVV.